This T cell receptor (beta chain) was identified in a study of shared clonotypes between healthy human individuals. Study-wide context: With ages of 18 to 49, the donors were two women and three men.

Using immunoSEQ multiplex PCR, the repertoire was profiled, and TCRdb retains in-frame clones only, with some absent. The profile shows about 1.1 million clones, approximately 77% of them singletons. The germline V gene encodes CDR1 SGHTA and CDR2 FQGTGA. The CDR3 contains 13 residues. The ends were cut back, 3 bases at V and 3 bases at J, with 9 bases in the middle. The chain employs TRBV7-3 and TRBJ2-7, with D tentatively TRBD1 (5 bases). Material: memory CD4+ T cells from PBMCs. Subset of the sample: CD45RA-negative fraction. This receptor was identified in a man aged 18 to 30 in good health. Some clones in this sample may be carry-over from other donors' samples. The CDR3: CASSLIQGYEQYF. The DNA for the CDR3 is TGTGCCAGCAGCTTGATTCAGGGCTACGAGCAGTACTTC.